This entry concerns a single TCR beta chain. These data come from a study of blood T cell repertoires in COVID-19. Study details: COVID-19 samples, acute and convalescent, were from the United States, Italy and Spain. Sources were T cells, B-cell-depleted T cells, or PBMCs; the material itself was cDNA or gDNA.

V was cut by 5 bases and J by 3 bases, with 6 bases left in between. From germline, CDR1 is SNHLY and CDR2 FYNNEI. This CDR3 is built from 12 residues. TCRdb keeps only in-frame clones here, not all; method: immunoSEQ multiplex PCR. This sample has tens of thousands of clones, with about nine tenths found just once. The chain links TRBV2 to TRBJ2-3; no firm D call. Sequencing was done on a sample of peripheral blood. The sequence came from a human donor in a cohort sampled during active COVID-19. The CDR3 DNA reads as TGTGCCAGCAGTCTCGGGACAGATACGCAGTATTTT. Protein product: CASSLGTDTQYF.